These 10 T cell receptor beta chains share one sample of origin, sequenced in a study of siplizumab effects on memory and regulatory T cells. The method was immunoSEQ multiplex PCR; TCRdb's version includes in-frame clones alone and lacks a portion of them. The sample lists tens of thousands of clones; 96% were seen once. The specimen was naive CD4+ T cells sorted from blood. The receptors stem from a human donor in good health.

The CDR3 is CASSPRDRGSSGNTIYF. The CDR3, as DNA: TGTGCCAGCAGCCCCCGGGACAGGGGGTCAAGTGGAAACACCATATATTTT. The chain couples TRBV21-1 to TRBJ1-3; the table assigns TRBD1, which was not confirmed against the DNA. TRBV21-1 is listed as a pseudogene. CDR3 size: 17 residues.

The chain combines TRBV10-3 with TRBJ1-2, with D unclear. V was clipped by 3 bases and J by 0 bases, with 8 bases between them. Germline V lookup: CDR1 ENHRY, CDR2 SYGVKD. The CDR3 is 14 residues long. This CDR3 reads CAISDTAANYGYTF. CDR3 sequence (DNA): TGTGCCATCAGTGACACCGCAGCTAACTATGGCTACACCTTC.

V gene TRBV27 combines with J gene TRBJ1-5; 10 positions agree with TRBD1. Unmatched junction bases numbered 5, after V lost 6 bases and J lost 6 bases. This CDR3 has 14 amino acids. The germline CDR1 and CDR2 sequences are MNHEY and SMNVEV (reference sequence). The CDR3 sequence is CASRTTGGGQPQHF. The DNA for the CDR3 is TGTGCCAGCAGGACGACAGGGGGCGGTCAGCCCCAGCATTTT.

The gene calls are TRBV10-2 and TRBJ1-1; a weak D match, TRBD1 (5 bases). Germline assignment: CDR1 WSHSY and CDR2 SAAADI. Trimming removed 8 bases from V and 1 base from J, with 5 bases in between. The CDR3 is made up of 11 amino acids. CDR3 loop: CASGGNTEAFF. CDR3 sequence (DNA): TGCGCCAGCGGGGGGAACACTGAAGCTTTCTTT.

The rearrangement links TRBV2 to TRBJ2-7; D may be TRBD1 (6 bases). The CDR3 is made up of 15 amino acids. Looked up from germline, CDR1 is SNHLY and CDR2 is FYNNEI. V lost 5 bases, J lost 1 base, and 15 bases lay in between. In DNA, the CDR3 is TGTGCCAGCAGTCTATCGGACAGCCCGTCCTACGAGCAGTACTTC. It translates to CASSLSDSPSYEQYF.

Note on this clone: The junction departs from the called germline gene at one end, perhaps through a read error. The chain combines TRBV5-1 with TRBJ1-2, with no clear D. The CDR3 covers 13 residues. The germline V gene has CDR1 SGHRS and CDR2 YFSETQ. The CDR3 bases are TGCGCCAGCAGCCCCGGAACACCCTCCTACTATGCCTTC. Translated, it gives CASSPGTPSYYAF.

To note about this clone: Mismatch with germline at one junction end may stem from a read error. In nucleotides, the CDR3 is TGTGCCAGCAGCCAGGGGCGGGCTAGCGGGGATGAACAGTTCTTC. Protein: CASSQGRASGDEQFF. The chain combines TRBV7-9 with TRBJ2-1, with 9 bases lining up with TRBD2. Germline assignment: CDR1 SEHNR and CDR2 FQNEAQ (reference sequence). This CDR3 is 15 amino acids long.

V is TRBV28 and J is TRBJ1-2; D call uncertain. V lost 6 bases, J lost 9 bases, and 11 bases lay in between. The CDR3 is 11 residues long. Germline CDR1 is MDHEN and CDR2 is SYDVKM. CDR3 amino acids: CASRDGPRYTF. CDR3 DNA: TGTGCCAGCAGAGATGGACCGCGCTACACCTTC.

The CDR3 coding sequence is TGTGCCAGCAGCCCGGGATCCGGGGGACAGGGCATCTACGAGCAGTACTTC. Residues: CASSPGSGGQGIYEQYF. This chain joins TRBV9 and TRBJ2-7, with 9 bases aligning to TRBD1. V lost 4 bases, J lost 3 bases, and 14 bases stayed unmatched. This CDR3 contains 17 residues. CDR1 SGDLS and CDR2 YYNGEE come from the germline V gene.

The chain employs TRBV2 and TRBJ1-6, with a weak D call TRBD1 (5 bases). The length of the CDR3 is 13 residues. V was shortened by 8 bases and J by 7 bases, with 12 bases between the two germline ends. Germline loops: CDR1 SNHLY, CDR2 FYNNEI. The CDR3 coding sequence is TGTGCCAGCTCCGGGACGGGGAATTCACCCCTCCACTTT. It yields the protein CASSGTGNSPLHF.